These T cell receptor beta chains were read from a single sample in a study of early T cells in non-severe SARS-CoV-2 infection. TCRdb used MiXCR to reprocess the 5' RACE reads, holding one entry per CDR3 protein. This sample has about 37,000 distinct CDR3 sequences, with approximately 8% found just once. Source: whole blood, taken at baseline. The receptors were gathered from an adult who was a healthcare worker with PCR-confirmed SARS-CoV-2 infection or an uninfected control (not recorded which). Each CDR3 is given with its conserved first and last residue. Fields, in order: V gene, J gene, CDR3 protein.

>TRBV5-4|TRBJ2-1
CASSKGLAGGDEQFF
>TRBV12-3/TRBV12-4|TRBJ1-6
CASSSGQNNSPLHF
>TRBV5-1|TRBJ2-3
CASSDSTGSTDTQYF
>TRBV20-1|TRBJ1-1
CSAGGTGAGTEAFF
>TRBV7-2|TRBJ2-3
CASSLGTGLDTQYF
>TRBV5-1|TRBJ1-6
CASRFGDNYNSPLHF
>TRBV6-1|TRBJ2-6
CASSPLAGANVLTF
>TRBV6-1|TRBJ2-2
CASRPGTSNTGELFF
>TRBV27|TRBJ1-3
CASSPGTRSSENTIYF
>TRBV7-6|TRBJ1-1
CASSSTGRTEAFF
>TRBV24-1|TRBJ2-1
CATSDLDKGLYNEQFF
>TRBV10-3|TRBJ2-1
CAISERLADDNEQFF
>TRBV11-2|TRBJ2-6
CASSAGHSGANVLTF
>TRBV3-1|TRBJ2-7
CASSQVRGWESYEQYF
>TRBV28|TRBJ1-2
CASRPGQQGYYGYTF
>TRBV10-2|TRBJ2-1
CASSEWAPNSGEATMEQFF